This T cell receptor (beta chain) was retrieved from a study of shared clonotypes between healthy human individuals (dated by TCRdb to 2019 to 2021). About the study as a whole: The cohort comprised a couple of women and a few men aged 18 to 49 years. For each donor, three plates each were used for CD4 naive and CD4 memory, two plates were used for CD8 naive, and one plate was used for CD8 memory. To increase sequencing depth and limit assay-specific biases, TCR repertoire library preparation and sequencing were carried out by different laboratories using diverse techniques. Leukapheresis yielded between about 0.94 and 8.9 billion PBMCs per donor. The study deeply sequenced blood TCR repertoires of five healthy adults to estimate repertoire size and the extent of clonotype sharing between individuals.

Using the deep immunoSEQ assay, multiplex PCR amplified TCR CDR3 regions from genomic DNA. For each cell subset, the extracted genomic DNA was distributed evenly across all wells of several immunoSEQ 96-well plates, and each plate served as one replicate. Each replicate PCR for sorted subsets received around 210 ng genomic DNA, equal to 30,000 or so T cell genomes. The purified libraries were quantified using a Qubit 3.0 fluorometer, sized with a Bioanalyzer 2100, and then quantified again using the KAPA Library Quantification kit. A separate single-read 150-cycle Illumina NextSeq 550 flow cell was used to sequence each immunoSEQ 96-well plate. Per the authors' processing: Because only junctional sequences without quality scores were contained in the immunoSEQ output, filtering matching that applied to full-length reads could not be performed. To assign V/J genes and CDR3, sequences were annotated against IMGT germline references using PyIR, a Python wrapper for IgBLAST v1.9. Any read was removed if the V/J assignment was weak (E-value above 1e-6), the CDR3 was missing, or the read contained stop codons, out-of-frame junctions, or ambiguous translated residues. V3J clonotypes were defined as sequences sharing the same inferred V gene, J gene, and CDR3 amino acid sequence. To compute the percentage overlap between repertoires, the number of shared unique clonotypes was divided by the size of the smaller repertoire. RTK rarefaction, the Chao1 estimator, and Recon v2.1 estimates of unobserved clonotypes were used to assess repertoire richness. OLGA was used to compute generation probabilities for all TCRbeta clonotypes that the gDNA method yielded from a handful of donors. The table comes from immuneACCESS by way of TCRdb, which keeps in-frame sequences with V and J called. Part of the clones is missing from these tables; in studies checked, under half for an unresolved V gene and the rest for unknown reasons. D and trimming come from the DNA, and the V and J calls and clone size come from that table. A total of 600,000 to 750,000 clones appear in this sample, around 72% of them only once. The ten largest clones take up around 2% of the sample.

Turning to this clone: What antigen it recognizes has not been identified. Base qualities were left out, and no much larger clone turns up one base away.

Results and caveats for the whole study, not just this receptor: About 5% of naive CD4, 3.5% of naive CD8, 2.3% of memory CD4, and 0.35% to 0.4% of memory CD8 clonotypes were shared across a few donors. Larger estimated clonotype richness was generally found for naive subsets than for memory subsets. Compared with non-shared clonotypes, clonotypes shared by all four sorted-subset donors had higher generation probabilities. Pairwise subsampling led to the expectation that sequencing depth would affect the degree of clonotype sharing among donors. Because the study included a small number of donors, the genetic and exposure-history diversity represented was limited. Only blood was sampled, and tissue TCR repertoires likely differ from those in blood. Rarefaction of sorted-subset datasets indicated incomplete sequencing despite the large sequencing depth.

The germline V gene (reference sequence) sets CDR1 to SEHNR and CDR2 to FQNEAQ. Reading from cysteine to phenylalanine, the CDR3 counts 14 amino acids. The sequence is cut down to CDR3 DNA, 42 bases in frame from base 1. V is clipped by 5 bases and J by 2 bases, and the sequence between their germline boundaries is 13 bases long. Healthy HIV-negative adults with no recently reported acute infections or vaccinations were included as donors. Every donor was a Caucasian adult living in Nashville, Tennessee, USA. CD4+ T cells were enriched by magnetic negative selection; naive cells were then positively selected on CD45RA, and the negative fraction formed the memory subset. After blood collection by leukapheresis, PBMCs were isolated using Ficoll-Histopaque density gradient centrifugation and then cryopreserved in the vapor phase of liquid nitrogen. Analytical flow cytometry was used to check the purity and quantity of each magnetically sorted T cell population. Each sorted fraction had its genomic DNA isolated and then quantified by UV absorbance on a Nanodrop 2000c.

The chain links TRBV7-9 with TRBJ2-7; TRBD1 might be the D gene, on 5 matching bases. Sequenced material: memory CD4+ T cells sorted from blood. The cell subset or site label on this specimen signifies: CD45RA-negative fraction. The receptor comes from a young woman in good health. The bases read TGTGCCAGCAGCCCACCCAGGGAAACCTACGAGCAGTACTTC. Translation gives CASSPPRETYEQYF.